This entry lists 28 T cell receptor beta chains sequenced from one sample in a study of cytomegalovirus exposure and HLA in healthy donors. Method: immunoSEQ multiplex PCR; TCRdb's copy keeps in-frame clones and lacks some. The table lists some 160,000 clones, roughly 90% of them singletons. What was sequenced was PBMCs. Every receptor here comes from a man younger than 30 in good health and CMV-seronegative.

The chain links TRBV9 to TRBJ2-7, with D maybe TRBD2 (6 bases). V gave up 6 bases and J gave up 3 bases, with 13 bases separating them. The CDR3 extends over 13 amino acids. Germline lookup yields CDR1 SGDLS and CDR2 YYNGEE. The CDR3 DNA is TGTGCCAGCAAGGTCCCGGAGGGCTACGAGCAGTACGTC. It codes for CASKVPEGYEQYV.

This clone showed up just once. The gene calls are TRBV13 and TRBJ2-7, with D unclear. Germline assignment: CDR1 PRHDT and CDR2 FYEKMQ (reference sequence). This CDR3 comprises 14 residues. The V end lost 2 bases, the J end lost 4 bases, and 12 bases lay between the germline ends. The CDR3 DNA reads TGTGCCAGCAGCTTAAGTGGGCAGGTTTACGAGCAGTACTTC. Translating it yields CASSLSGQVYEQYF.

In its sample, this clone was seen once. The chain has TRBV7-6 and TRBJ2-6; 7 bases match TRBD1. The CDR3 is 18 amino acids. Germline assignment: CDR1 SGHVS and CDR2 FNYEAQ. The ends lost 5 bases at V and 1 base at J; junction bases unmatched: 11. CDR3 amino acids: CASSENTKGASGANVLTF. The CDR3 coding sequence is TGTGCCAGCAGCGAAAATACAAAGGGGGCGTCTGGGGCCAACGTCCTGACTTTC. The variable domain in full, with the rest retrieved from reference TRBV7-6 and TRBJ2-6, is GAGVSQSPRYKVTKRGQDVALRCDPISGHVSLYWYRQALGQGPEFLTYFNYEAQQDKSGLPNDRFSAERPEGSISTLTIQRTEQRDSAMYRCASSENTKGASGANVLTFGAGSRLTVL.

The chain uses TRBV5-4 and TRBJ1-1; D is undetermined. This CDR3 is 13 amino acids long. V was trimmed by 0 bases and J by 7 bases, leaving 10 bases between them. The germline V gene has CDR1 SGHNT and CDR2 YYREEE (reference sequence). CDR3 protein: CASSLDSPREAFF. DNA for the CDR3: TGTGCCAGCAGCTTGGACAGCCCTCGTGAAGCTTTCTTT. Looking up the rest from reference TRBV5-4 and TRBJ1-1 gives the full variable domain: ETGVTQSPTHLIKTRGQQVTLRCSSQSGHNTVSWYQQALGQGPQFIFQYYREEENGRGNFPPRFSGLQFPNYSSELNVNALELDDSALYLCASSLDSPREAFFGQGTRLTVV.

This sequence joins TRBV27 and TRBJ1-4; 9 nucleotides match TRBD1. V was pared by 4 bases and J by 3 bases, with 3 bases of the junction left unmatched. Germline V gene data show CDR1 as MNHEY and CDR2 as SMNVEV (reference sequence). The CDR3 covers 15 residues. For the CDR3, the DNA is TGTGCCAGCAGTTCCCGGGACAGGGCTAATGAAAAACTGTTTTTT. Its translation is CASSSRDRANEKLFF. The variable domain in full, with the rest retrieved from reference TRBV27 and TRBJ1-4, is EAQVTQNPRYLITVTGKKLTVTCSQNMNHEYMSWYRQDPGLGLRQIYYSMNVEVTDKGDVPEGYKVSRKEKRNFPLILESPSPNQTSLYFCASSSRDRANEKLFFGSGTQLSVL.

The chain combines TRBV6-1 with TRBJ2-5, with unresolved D. Germline CDR1 is MNHNS and CDR2 is SASEGT. This CDR3 is 13 amino acids long. V was pared by 4 bases and J by 4 bases, with 10 bases between. The CDR3 reads CASSASQRETQYF. The CDR3, as DNA: TGTGCCAGCAGTGCGTCTCAGCGAGAGACCCAGTACTTC.

The J gene is TRBJ2-5, the V gene TRBV18, with TRBD2 as a possible D gene (5 bases). The V end was cut by 1 base, the J end by 5 bases, with 14 bases between. This CDR3 has 15 residues. Germline CDR1 KGHSH, CDR2 LQKENI. As DNA, the CDR3 is TGTGCCAGCTCACCACTAAACAGCGGATGGGAGACCCAGTACTTC. It specifies CASSPLNSGWETQYF.

This chain uses TRBV18 with TRBJ2-2, with D maybe TRBD2 (5 bases). V dropped 3 bases and J dropped 4 bases, with 9 bases sitting between them. This CDR3 contains 14 residues. Germline V gene data show CDR1 as KGHSH and CDR2 as LQKENI. The chain's CDR3 is CASSPLAGTGELFF. The CDR3 DNA reads TGTGCCAGCTCACCTTTGGCGGGCACCGGGGAGCTGTTTTTT.

This clone has only one observation. The chain is built from TRBV30 and TRBJ1-2; 12 nucleotides line up with TRBD1. The CDR3 runs to 14 residues. After removal of 2 bases from V and 8 bases from J, the junction contained 6 bases not matched to a gene. Germline V lookup: CDR1 GTSNPN, CDR2 SVGIG (reference sequence). The CDR3 DNA follows: TGTGCCTGGAGTCTGATAGGGACAGGGGGCGGCTACACCTTC. This translates into CAWSLIGTGGGYTF.

The chain couples TRBV7-2 to TRBJ1-6; TRBD1 is a possible D gene (5 bases). Germline V lookup: CDR1 SGHTA, CDR2 FQGNSA. The CDR3 spans 16 residues. V lost 5 bases and J 3 bases, leaving 14 bases between the germline ends. DNA for the CDR3: TGTGCCAGCAGCGGTGGGGGGAACGTCTATAATTCACCCCTCCACTTT. This codes for CASSGGGNVYNSPLHF.

This clone was seen only once. V usage is TRBV18 and J usage is TRBJ2-1; D ambiguous. Germline V gene lookup returns CDR1 KGHSH and CDR2 LQKENI. Between the trimmed V and J ends, which lost 2 bases and 9 bases, there was a span of 8 bases. This CDR3 is built from 12 residues. CDR3 protein: CASSPFGGEQFF. The CDR3 DNA reads TGTGCCAGCTCACCATTCGGTGGTGAGCAGTTCTTC.

The rearrangement links TRBV27 to TRBJ1-2; D may be TRBD1 (5 bases). Deletions cut 3 bases from V and 4 bases from J, with 18 bases between. The CDR3 sequence is 16 residues long. Germline V lookup: CDR1 MNHEY, CDR2 SMNVEV (reference sequence). This CDR3 reads CASSFQAQGASYGYTF. CDR3 DNA: TGTGCCAGCAGTTTTCAGGCCCAAGGGGCCTCCTATGGCTACACCTTC.

This chain uses TRBV6-5 with TRBJ2-2, with 8 bases matching TRBD1. Germline V gene data show CDR1 as MNHEY and CDR2 as SVGAGI. Trimming removed 6 bases from V and 3 bases from J; junction bases left unmatched: 6. The length of the CDR3 is 15 residues. The CDR3 DNA reads TGTGCCAGCAGGCGTCAGGGGGCGCACACCGGGGAGCTGTTTTTT. Amino acids: CASRRQGAHTGELFF.

V is TRBV30 and J is TRBJ2-1; 8 bases agree with TRBD2. V dropped 4 bases and J dropped 9; count of bases not matched to a gene: 8. The CDR3 loop spans 13 amino acids. Germline V gives CDR1 GTSNPN, CDR2 SVGIG (reference sequence). CDR3 region: CAWNSGSFSEQFF. In nucleotides, the CDR3 is TGTGCCTGGAACAGCGGGAGCTTCTCTGAGCAGTTCTTC.

Many counts were recorded for this clone. The V call is TRBV7-5, the J call TRBJ1-5; the table's D call of TRBD1 was not tested on the DNA. TRBV7-5 is a known pseudogene. This CDR3 comprises 14 residues. The CDR3 nucleotides read TGTGTCAGAAGCGGCAGTAATTGCAATCAGCCCCAGCATTTT. Amino acids: CVRSGSNCNQPQHF.

The rearrangement joins TRBV11-2 to TRBJ1-2; D unclear. Germline V gives CDR1 SGHAT, CDR2 FQNNGV. CDR3 length: 12 residues. V shed 3 bases and J shed 2 bases, with 4 bases lying between them. CDR3 bases: TGTGCCAGCAGCTTGCAGAACTATGGCTACACCTTC. This gives the protein CASSLQNYGYTF.

The J gene is TRBJ1-1, the V gene TRBV7-9; D gene uncertain. The V end lost 4 bases, the J end lost 3 bases, and 24 bases lay between the germline ends. The CDR3 totals 18 residues. Germline CDR1 reads SEHNR; CDR2 reads FQNEAQ (reference sequence). The CDR3 protein is CASSSVRFWEIGHTEAFF. The DNA of the CDR3 is TGTGCCAGCAGCTCGGTTCGGTTTTGGGAGATCGGGCACACTGAAGCTTTCTTT.

The chain employs TRBV18 and TRBJ1-5, with TRBD1 identical over 7 bases. The ends lost 3 bases at V and 0 bases at J; junction bases unmatched: 8. The germline CDR1 and CDR2 sequences are KGHSH and LQKENI. This CDR3 has 17 residues. CDR3 bases: TGTGCCAGCTCACCTGAAGGGACAGCTTATAGCAATCAGCCCCAGCATTTT. Its translation: CASSPEGTAYSNQPQHF.

The chain links TRBV4-3 to TRBJ2-4; possibly TRBD2 for D (6 bases). Germline V gives CDR1 LGHNA, CDR2 YSLEER. The CDR3 covers 14 residues. Trimming left V 3 bases short and J 7 bases short, with 13 bases between. CDR3 DNA: TGCGCCAGCAGCCAGTACGGGGGTGACAACATTCAGTACTTC. It specifies CASSQYGGDNIQYF.

CDR3 nucleotides: TGTGCCAGCAGCTTCTGGAGGGGTGGGGAGCAGTACGTC. This sequence encodes CASSFWRGGEQYV. The chain couples TRBV5-6 to TRBJ2-7; D may be TRBD2 (6 bases). Germline lookup yields CDR1 SGHDT and CDR2 YYEEEE. The CDR3 sequence is 13 residues long. V lost 2 bases and J 7 bases, leaving 13 bases between the germline ends.

This chain uses TRBV9 with TRBJ2-4, with TRBD1 matching 7 bases. The germline CDR1 and CDR2 sequences are SGDLS and YYNGEE. CDR3 length: 14 residues. J was trimmed by 6 bases and V by 4 bases; bases with no gene match: 7. As DNA, the CDR3 is TGTGCCAGCAGCATGAGTCCAGGGGGAAACATTCAGTACTTC. It is translated as CASSMSPGGNIQYF.

This rearrangement joins TRBV9 to TRBJ2-2; no clear D. The CDR3 contains 14 residues. Trimming left V 3 bases short and J 6 bases short, with 12 bases between. The germline CDR1 and CDR2 sequences are SGDLS and YYNGEE. CDR3 bases: TGTGCCAGCAGCGAAGCACAGAAACCCGGGGAGCTGTTTTTT. This encodes CASSEAQKPGELFF.

This chain links TRBV6-5 with TRBJ2-1; 7 bases line up with TRBD1. V lost 7 bases to trimming and J lost 3 bases; unmatched junction nucleotides: 9. Germline assignment: CDR1 MNHEY and CDR2 SVGAGI. CDR3 length equals 15 residues. The CDR3 DNA reads as TGTGCCAGCACCACAACAGGGGTGAACTACAATGAGCAGTTCTTC. Translating gives CASTTTGVNYNEQFF.

The chain combines TRBV9 with TRBJ2-1; 13 nucleotides align to TRBD2. This CDR3 spans 19 amino acids. J lost 2 bases, V lost 4 bases, and 12 bases had no gene match. Germline values: CDR1 SGDLS, CDR2 YYNGEE. This CDR3 reads CASSYNPGTSGTPYNEQFF. CDR3 bases: TGTGCCAGCAGCTATAATCCAGGGACTAGCGGGACCCCCTACAATGAGCAGTTCTTC.

The rearrangement links TRBV30 to TRBJ1-1; D not certain. Germline CDR1 and CDR2: GTSNPN and SVGIG (reference sequence). V gave up 2 bases and J gave up 4 bases, with 8 bases separating them. CDR3 length equals 12 residues. DNA for the CDR3: TGTGCCTGGAGTTACAGATTCACTGAAGCTTTCTTT. Translation gives CAWSYRFTEAFF.

The chain links TRBV30 to TRBJ1-2; 8 nucleotides align to TRBD1. CDR3 length: 12 residues. The J segment lost 8 bases and the V segment lost 5 bases, leaving 7 bases of the junction unmatched. Per germline, CDR1 GTSNPN and CDR2 SVGIG (reference sequence). This CDR3 reads CAWEDRAGGYTF. DNA for the CDR3: TGTGCCTGGGAGGACAGGGCTGGAGGCTACACCTTC. The variable domain in full, with the rest retrieved from reference TRBV30 and TRBJ1-2, is SQTIHQWPATLVQPVGSPLSLECTVEGTSNPNLYWYRQAAGRGLQLLFYSVGIGQISSEVPQNLSASRPQDRQFILSSKKLLLSDSGFYLCAWEDRAGGYTFGSGTRLTVV.

The V call is TRBV13, the J call TRBJ1-1, with 10 bases aligning to TRBD1. The germline V gene has CDR1 PRHDT and CDR2 FYEKMQ (reference sequence). V lost 6 bases and J lost 6; bases outside the gene matches: 10. This CDR3 is built from 15 residues. The CDR3 DNA is TGTGCCAGCAGACCAGACAGGGGGCGCATGGCTGAAGCTTTCTTT. Its translation: CASRPDRGRMAEAFF.

The gene calls are TRBV30 and TRBJ2-1; weak D call: TRBD2 (6 bases). CDR3 length equals 11 residues. V lost 2 bases and J lost 9, with 8 bases in between. CDR1 and CDR2 from the germline V gene are GTSNPN and SVGIG (reference sequence). The CDR3 DNA sequence: TGTGCCTGGAGTTTGGGGGGTGAGCAGTTCTTC. As protein: CAWSLGGEQFF.